Below, one TCR beta chain is given with its context. Its target is not known. V was clipped by 0 bases and J by 6 bases, with 7 bases between them. The germline V gene has CDR1 LGHNA and CDR2 YSLEER. The CDR3 length is 13 residues. The time point is: cycle 4 day 1 (C4D1), after less than 7 weeks of nivolumab. No patient escaped relapse after autologous stem cell transplantation, and brentuximab vedotin exposure varied. Some clones are missing from TCRdb's copy, which holds only in-frame ones; the method was immunoSEQ multiplex PCR. In the table there are 40,000 to 55,000 clones, about three quarters of which are singletons. The sample originates from a study of PD-1 blockade in classical Hodgkin lymphoma. Findings of the study overall: As was reported, newly diagnosed patients showed lower baseline TCR diversity than healthy donors did. Those achieving complete response showed baseline diversity like newly diagnosed patients. Patients excluded were those beginning nivolumab under 1 year after ASCT.

The input for sequencing was peripheral blood mononuclear cells (PBMCs), taken before the fourth cycle of nivolumab. V gene TRBV4-3 combines with J gene TRBJ2-3; D might be TRBD2 (6 bases). This receptor was identified in a human donor with classical Hodgkin lymphoma. The CDR3 protein is CASSQEAGDTQYF. CDR3 nucleotides: TGCGCCAGCAGCCAAGAAGCGGGTGATACGCAGTATTTT.